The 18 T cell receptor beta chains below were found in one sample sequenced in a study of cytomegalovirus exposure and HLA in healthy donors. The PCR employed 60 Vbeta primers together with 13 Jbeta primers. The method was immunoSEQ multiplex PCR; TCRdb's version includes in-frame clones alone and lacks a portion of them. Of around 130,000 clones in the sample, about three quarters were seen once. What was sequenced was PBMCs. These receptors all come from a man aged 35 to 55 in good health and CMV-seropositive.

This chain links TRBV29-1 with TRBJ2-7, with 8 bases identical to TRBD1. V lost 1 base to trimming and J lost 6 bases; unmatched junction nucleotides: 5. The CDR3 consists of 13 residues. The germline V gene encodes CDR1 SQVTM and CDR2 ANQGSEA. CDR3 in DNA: TGCAGCGTTGAAGGGACAGGGAAAATCGAGCAGTACTTC. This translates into CSVEGTGKIEQYF.

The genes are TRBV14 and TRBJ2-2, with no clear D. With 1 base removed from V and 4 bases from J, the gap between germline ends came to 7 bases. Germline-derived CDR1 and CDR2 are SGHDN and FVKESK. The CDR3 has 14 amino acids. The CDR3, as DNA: TGTGCCAGCAGCCAAGCTATGGTCACCGGGGAGCTGTTTTTT. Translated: CASSQAMVTGELFF.

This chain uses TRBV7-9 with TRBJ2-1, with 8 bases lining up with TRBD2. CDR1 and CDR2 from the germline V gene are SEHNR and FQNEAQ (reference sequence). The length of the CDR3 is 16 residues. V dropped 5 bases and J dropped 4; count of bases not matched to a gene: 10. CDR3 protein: CASSTTRTSGYNEQFF. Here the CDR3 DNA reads TGTGCCAGCAGCACTACCCGAACTAGCGGTTACAATGAGCAGTTCTTC.

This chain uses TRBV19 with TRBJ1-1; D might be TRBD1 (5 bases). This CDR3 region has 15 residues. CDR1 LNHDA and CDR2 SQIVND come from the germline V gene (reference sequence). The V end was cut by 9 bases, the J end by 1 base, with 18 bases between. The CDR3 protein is CASTSQRQRNTEAFF. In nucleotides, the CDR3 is TGTGCCAGCACCTCCCAGAGACAGAGGAACACTGAAGCTTTCTTT. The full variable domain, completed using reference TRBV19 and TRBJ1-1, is DGGITQSPKYLFRKEGQNVTLSCEQNLNHDAMYWYRQDPGQGLRLIYYSQIVNDFQKGDIAEGYSVSREKKESFPLTVTSAQKNPTAFYLCASTSQRQRNTEAFFGQGTRLTVV.

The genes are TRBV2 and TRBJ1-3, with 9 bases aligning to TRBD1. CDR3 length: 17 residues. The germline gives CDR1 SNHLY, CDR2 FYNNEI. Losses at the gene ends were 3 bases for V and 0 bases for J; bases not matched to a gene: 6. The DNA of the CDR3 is TGTGCCAGCAGTGATAGGGGGACAGGGATCTCTGGAAACACCATATATTTT. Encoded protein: CASSDRGTGISGNTIYF.

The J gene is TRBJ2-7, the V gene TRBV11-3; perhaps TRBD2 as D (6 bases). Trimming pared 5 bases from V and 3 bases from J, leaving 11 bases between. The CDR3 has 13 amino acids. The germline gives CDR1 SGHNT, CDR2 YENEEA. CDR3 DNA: TGTGCCAGCAGCCCCGTCGGGAGCTACGAGCAGTACTTC. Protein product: CASSPVGSYEQYF.

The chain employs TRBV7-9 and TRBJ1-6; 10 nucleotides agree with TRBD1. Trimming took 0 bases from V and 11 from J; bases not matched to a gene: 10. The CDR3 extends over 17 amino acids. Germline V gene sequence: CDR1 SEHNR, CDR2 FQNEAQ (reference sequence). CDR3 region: CASSLAQGQGTLAPLHF. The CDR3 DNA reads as TGTGCCAGCAGCTTAGCGCAGGGACAGGGGACTCTGGCACCCCTCCACTTT.

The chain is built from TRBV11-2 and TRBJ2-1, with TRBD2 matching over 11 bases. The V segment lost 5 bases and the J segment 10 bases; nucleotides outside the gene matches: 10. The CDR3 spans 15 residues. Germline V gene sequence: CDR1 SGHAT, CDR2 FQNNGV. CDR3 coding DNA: TGTGCCAGCAGCCCGGGGACTAGCGGTTTCGGGGAGCAGTTCTTC. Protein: CASSPGTSGFGEQFF.

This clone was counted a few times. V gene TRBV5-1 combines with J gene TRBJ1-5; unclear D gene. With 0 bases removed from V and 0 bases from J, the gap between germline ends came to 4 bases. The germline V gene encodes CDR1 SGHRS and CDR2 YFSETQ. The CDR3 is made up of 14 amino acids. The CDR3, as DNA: TGCGCCAGCAGCTTGGGCGGTAGCAATCAGCCCCAGCATTTT. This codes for CASSLGGSNQPQHF.

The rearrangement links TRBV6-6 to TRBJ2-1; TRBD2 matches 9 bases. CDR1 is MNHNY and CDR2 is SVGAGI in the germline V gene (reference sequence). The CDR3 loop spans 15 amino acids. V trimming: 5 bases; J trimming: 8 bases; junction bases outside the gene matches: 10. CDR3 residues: CASSPFAGGRDEQFF. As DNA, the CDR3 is TGTGCCAGCAGTCCCTTCGCGGGGGGGAGGGATGAGCAGTTCTTC.

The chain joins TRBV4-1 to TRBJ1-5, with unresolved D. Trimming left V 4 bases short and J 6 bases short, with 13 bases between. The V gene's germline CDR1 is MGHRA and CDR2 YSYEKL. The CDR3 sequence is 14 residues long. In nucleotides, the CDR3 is TGCGCCAGCAGCCCATCAACTGCGGCTCAGCCCCAGCATTTT. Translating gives CASSPSTAAQPQHF.

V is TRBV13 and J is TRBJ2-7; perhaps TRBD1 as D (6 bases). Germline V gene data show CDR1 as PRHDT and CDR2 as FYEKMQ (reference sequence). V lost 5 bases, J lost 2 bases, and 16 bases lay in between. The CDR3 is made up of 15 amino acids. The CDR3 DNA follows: TGTGCCAGCAGCAAAATACAGGGAAGTCCCTACGAGCAGTACTTC. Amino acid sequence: CASSKIQGSPYEQYF.

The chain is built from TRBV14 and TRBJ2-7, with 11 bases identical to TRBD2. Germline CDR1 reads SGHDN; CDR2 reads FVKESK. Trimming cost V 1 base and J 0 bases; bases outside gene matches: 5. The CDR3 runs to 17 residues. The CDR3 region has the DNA TGTGCCAGCAGCCAAGGTTTAGCGGGAGGGTTCTCCTACGAGCAGTACTTC. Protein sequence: CASSQGLAGGFSYEQYF.

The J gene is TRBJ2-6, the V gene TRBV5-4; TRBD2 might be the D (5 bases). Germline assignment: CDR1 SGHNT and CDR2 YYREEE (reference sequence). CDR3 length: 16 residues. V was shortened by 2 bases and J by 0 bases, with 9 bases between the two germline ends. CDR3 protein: CASSFGLNSGANVLTF. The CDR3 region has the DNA TGTGCCAGCAGCTTCGGACTGAACTCTGGGGCCAACGTCCTGACTTTC. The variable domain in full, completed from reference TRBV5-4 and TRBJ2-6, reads ETGVTQSPTHLIKTRGQQVTLRCSSQSGHNTVSWYQQALGQGPQFIFQYYREEENGRGNFPPRFSGLQFPNYSSELNVNALELDDSALYLCASSFGLNSGANVLTFGAGSRLTVL.

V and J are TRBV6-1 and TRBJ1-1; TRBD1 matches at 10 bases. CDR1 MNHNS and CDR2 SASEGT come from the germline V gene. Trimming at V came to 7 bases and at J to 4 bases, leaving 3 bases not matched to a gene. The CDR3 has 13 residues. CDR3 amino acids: CASTRTGGTEAFF. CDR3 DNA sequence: TGTGCCAGCACGAGGACAGGGGGCACTGAAGCTTTCTTT.

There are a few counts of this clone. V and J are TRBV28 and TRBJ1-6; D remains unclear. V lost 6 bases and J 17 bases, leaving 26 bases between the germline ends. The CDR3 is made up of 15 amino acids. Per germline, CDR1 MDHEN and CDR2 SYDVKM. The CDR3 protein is CASRQKLGRVGGFHF. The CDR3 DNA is TGTGCCAGCAGACAAAAGTTGGGGAGGGTCGGCGGGTTCCACTTT.

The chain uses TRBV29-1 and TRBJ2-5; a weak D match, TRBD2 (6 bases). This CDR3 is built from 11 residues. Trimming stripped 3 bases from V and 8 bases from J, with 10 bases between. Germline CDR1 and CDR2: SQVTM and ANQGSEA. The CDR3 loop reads CSVDTSRTQYF. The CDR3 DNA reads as TGCAGCGTTGACACTAGCCGAACCCAGTACTTC.

In nucleotides, the CDR3 is TGTGCCAGCAGCCCTCGGACAGGAATCTCAGCATCCTACGAGCAGTACTTC. It codes for CASSPRTGISASYEQYF. V gene TRBV9 combines with J gene TRBJ2-7; 7 bases fit TRBD1. J was trimmed by 1 base and V by 4 bases; bases with no gene match: 14. The CDR3 runs 17 residues. The germline V gene has CDR1 SGDLS and CDR2 YYNGEE.